The sequence of this T cell receptor (beta chain) was determined in a study of blood T cell repertoires in COVID-19. This clone was picked up a small number of times. Only in-frame clones appear in the TCRdb table, and some are missing; sequencing was by immunoSEQ multiplex PCR. The repertoire holds 120,000 or so clones, with 87% as singletons. The CDR3 sequence is 16 residues long. Trimming left V 4 bases short and J 8 bases short, with 22 bases between. Germline values: CDR1 SGHRS, CDR2 YFSETQ. The V gene is TRBV5-1, the J gene TRBJ2-1; maybe TRBD1 (7 bases). The TCR was taken from a woman aged 60-75 years with acute or convalescent COVID-19. Material for sequencing was peripheral blood. The CDR3 nucleotides are TGCGCCAGCAGCACCGGACAGCACAGGGGACTTTATGAGCAGTTCTTC. Its protein is CASSTGQHRGLYEQFF.